One sample yielded the 8 T cell receptor beta chains listed below, sequenced in a study of shared clonotypes between healthy human individuals. The method was immunoSEQ multiplex PCR; TCRdb's version includes in-frame clones alone and lacks a portion of them. The sample has about 650,000 clones, just under 97% seen once; the top ten hold 0.095% to 0.12%. As defined, naive CD8 cells were CD45RO-negative and positively selected for CCR7, with terminally differentiated effector memory CD45RA+ cells excluded. The sequencing sample was made of naive CD8+ T cells sorted from blood. Receptors were obtained from a woman aged 25 to 39 in good health.

The chain links TRBV5-6 to TRBJ2-1, with 8 bases lining up with TRBD2. Losses at the gene ends were 3 bases for V and 8 bases for J; bases not matched to a gene: 7. From germline, CDR1 is SGHDT and CDR2 YYEEEE. The CDR3 is made up of 14 amino acids. This CDR3 reads CASSSGLGSHEQFF. For the CDR3, the DNA is TGTGCCAGCAGCTCGGGACTAGGTTCACATGAGCAGTTCTTC.

The rearrangement joins TRBV6-1 to TRBJ1-5, with D hard to call. This CDR3 comprises 13 residues. Trimming pared 7 bases from V and 5 bases from J, leaving 12 bases between. Germline CDR1 MNHNS, CDR2 SASEGT. The CDR3 here is CASTRRGDQPQHF. The CDR3 bases are TGTGCCAGCACCCGGCGGGGAGATCAGCCCCAGCATTTT.

The V call is TRBV2, the J call TRBJ2-2; D tentatively fits TRBD1 or TRBD2 (6 bases each). V was trimmed by 6 bases and J by 7 bases, leaving 9 bases between them. Germline CDR1 and CDR2: SNHLY and FYNNEI. The CDR3 spans 12 residues. The CDR3 loop is CASRGGSGELFF. In DNA, the CDR3 is TGTGCCAGCAGGGGGGGCAGCGGGGAGCTGTTTTTT.

Only one count was recorded for this clone. V is TRBV5-6 and J is TRBJ1-3; D is perhaps TRBD1 (5 bases). Germline loops: CDR1 SGHDT, CDR2 YYEEEE. CDR3 size: 14 residues. Trimming removed 6 bases at V and 1 base at J, with 11 bases between. CDR3 sequence (DNA): TGTGCCAGCACCGAAGGGGATTCTGGAAACACCATATATTTT. Residues: CASTEGDSGNTIYF.

The chain is built from TRBV15 and TRBJ2-7, with 8 bases lining up with TRBD2. V was pared by 0 bases and J by 0 bases, with 10 bases of the junction left unmatched. The germline V gene encodes CDR1 LNHNV and CDR2 YYDKDF (reference sequence). The CDR3 runs 18 residues. CDR3 residues: CATSREDTVLAASYEQYF. DNA for the CDR3: TGTGCCACCAGCAGAGAGGATACGGTACTAGCGGCCTCCTACGAGCAGTACTTC.

The gene calls are TRBV9 and TRBJ2-1, with TRBD2 identical over 11 bases. Unmatched junction bases numbered 4, after V lost 4 bases and J lost 4 bases. The CDR3 is 15 residues long. CDR1 is SGDLS and CDR2 is YYNGEE in the germline V gene. The CDR3 DNA is TGTGCCAGCAGCCAAGGACTAGCGGGTTACAATGAGCAGTTCTTC. Translated: CASSQGLAGYNEQFF.

The V and J genes are TRBV5-1 and TRBJ2-1; 9 positions agree with TRBD2. The germline gives CDR1 SGHRS, CDR2 YFSETQ. Trimming at V came to 4 bases and at J to 5 bases, leaving 10 bases not matched to a gene. The CDR3 loop spans 16 amino acids. This CDR3 is CASSPPAGGMDNEQFF. CDR3 DNA: TGCGCCAGCAGCCCACCAGCGGGAGGTATGGACAATGAGCAGTTCTTC.

The genes are TRBV28 and TRBJ1-1; D is unresolved. CDR3 length equals 15 residues. Germline V gene sequence: CDR1 MDHEN, CDR2 SYDVKM. The germline V and J ends were trimmed by 7 bases and 3 bases, with 18 bases remaining between them. This CDR3 reads CASTLWAGRDTEAFF. The CDR3 DNA follows: TGTGCCAGCACCCTGTGGGCAGGTCGGGACACTGAAGCTTTCTTT.